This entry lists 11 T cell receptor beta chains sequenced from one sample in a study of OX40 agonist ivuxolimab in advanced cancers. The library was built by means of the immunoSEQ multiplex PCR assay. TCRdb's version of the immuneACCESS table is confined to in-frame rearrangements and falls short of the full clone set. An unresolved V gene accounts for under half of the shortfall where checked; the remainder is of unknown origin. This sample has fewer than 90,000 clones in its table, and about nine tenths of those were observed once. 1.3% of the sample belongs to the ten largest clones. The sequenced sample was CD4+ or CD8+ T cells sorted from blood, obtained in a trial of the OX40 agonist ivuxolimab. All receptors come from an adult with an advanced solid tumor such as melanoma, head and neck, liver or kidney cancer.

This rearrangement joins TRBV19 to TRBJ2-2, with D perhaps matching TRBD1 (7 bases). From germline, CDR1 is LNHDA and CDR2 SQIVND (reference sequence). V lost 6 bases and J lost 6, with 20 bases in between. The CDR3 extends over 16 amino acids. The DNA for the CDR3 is TGTGCCAGTAGAACAGCTCAGGGGGGCATCTCCGGGGAGCTGTTTTTT. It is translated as CASRTAQGGISGELFF.

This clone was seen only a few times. The CDR3 reads CASSEETSGSGANVLTF. The CDR3 DNA follows: TGTGCCAGCAGTGAAGAGACTAGCGGCTCTGGGGCCAACGTCCTGACTTTC. The gene calls are TRBV2 and TRBJ2-6; the match to TRBD2 covers 9 bases. Unmatched junction bases numbered 1, after V lost 1 base and J lost 0 bases. CDR1 and CDR2 from the germline V gene are SNHLY and FYNNEI. CDR3 length equals 17 residues.

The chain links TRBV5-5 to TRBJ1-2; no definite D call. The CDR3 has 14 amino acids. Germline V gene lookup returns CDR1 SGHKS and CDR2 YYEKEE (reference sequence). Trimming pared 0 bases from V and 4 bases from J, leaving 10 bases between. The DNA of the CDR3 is TGTGCCAGCAGCTTGGAACAGAACCTCTATGGCTACACCTTC. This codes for CASSLEQNLYGYTF.

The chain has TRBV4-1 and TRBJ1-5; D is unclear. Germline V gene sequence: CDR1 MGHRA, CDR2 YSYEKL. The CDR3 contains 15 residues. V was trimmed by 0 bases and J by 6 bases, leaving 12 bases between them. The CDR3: CASSQDMQARQPQHF. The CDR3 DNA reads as TGCGCCAGCAGCCAAGATATGCAGGCTCGTCAGCCCCAGCATTTT.

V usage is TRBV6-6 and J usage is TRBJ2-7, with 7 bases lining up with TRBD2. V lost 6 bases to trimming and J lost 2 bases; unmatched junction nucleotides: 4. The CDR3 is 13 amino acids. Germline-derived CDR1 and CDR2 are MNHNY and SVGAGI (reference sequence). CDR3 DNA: TGTGCCAGCAGCCGACTAGCCACCTACGAGCAGTACTTC. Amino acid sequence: CASSRLATYEQYF.

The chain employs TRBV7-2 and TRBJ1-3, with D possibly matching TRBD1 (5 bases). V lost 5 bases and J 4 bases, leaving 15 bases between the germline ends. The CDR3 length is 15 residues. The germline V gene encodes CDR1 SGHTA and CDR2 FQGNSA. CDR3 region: CASSLRGAGGNTIYF. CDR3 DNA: TGTGCCAGCAGCCTCCGCGGGGCGGGGGGAAACACCATATATTTT.

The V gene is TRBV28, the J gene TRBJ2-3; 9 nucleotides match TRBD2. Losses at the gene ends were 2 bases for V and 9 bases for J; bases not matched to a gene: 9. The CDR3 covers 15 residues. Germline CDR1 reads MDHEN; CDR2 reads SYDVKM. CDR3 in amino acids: CASSLRLAGPWTQYF. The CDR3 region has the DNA TGTGCCAGCAGTTTAAGGCTAGCGGGACCCTGGACGCAGTATTTT.

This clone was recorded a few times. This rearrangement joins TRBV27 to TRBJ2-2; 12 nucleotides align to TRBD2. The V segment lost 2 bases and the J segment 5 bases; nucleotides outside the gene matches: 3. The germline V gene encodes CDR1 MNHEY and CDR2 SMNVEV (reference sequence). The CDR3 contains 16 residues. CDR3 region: CASSLGLAGRTGELFF. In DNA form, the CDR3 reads TGTGCCAGCAGTTTAGGACTAGCGGGGAGGACCGGGGAGCTGTTTTTT.

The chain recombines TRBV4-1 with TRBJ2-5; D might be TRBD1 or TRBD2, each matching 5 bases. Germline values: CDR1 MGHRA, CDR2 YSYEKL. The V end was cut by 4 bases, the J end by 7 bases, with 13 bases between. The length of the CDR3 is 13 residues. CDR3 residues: CASSPGTATTQYF. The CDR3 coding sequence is TGCGCCAGCAGCCCAGGGACGGCAACGACCCAGTACTTC.

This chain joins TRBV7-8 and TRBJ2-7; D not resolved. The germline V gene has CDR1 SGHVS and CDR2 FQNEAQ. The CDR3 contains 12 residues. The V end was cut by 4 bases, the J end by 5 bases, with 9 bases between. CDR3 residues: CASSSTPHEQYF. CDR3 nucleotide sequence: TGTGCCAGCAGCTCCACCCCCCACGAGCAGTACTTC.

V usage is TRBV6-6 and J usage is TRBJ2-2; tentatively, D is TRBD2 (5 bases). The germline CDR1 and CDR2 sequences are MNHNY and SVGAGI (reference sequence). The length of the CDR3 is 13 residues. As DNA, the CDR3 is TGTGGGAGCGGCCGGGCGAACACCGGGGAGCTGTTTTTT. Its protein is CGSGRANTGELFF.